These T cell receptor beta chains were read from a single sample in a study of blood T cells in healthy people across ages. One entry per CDR3 protein results from TCRdb running MiXCR on the 5' RACE reads. The sample records just over 1 million distinct CDR3 sequences, around 45% being singletons. The sample was blood. The receptors come from a woman aged 60-75 years in good health. CDR3s include the opening cysteine and the closing phenylalanine or tryptophan. D genes are given only for firm matches. The size field is filled for only some rows; it gives once, few, many or a size class.

d_gene	v_gene	j_gene	abundance	CDR3aa	CDR3nt
.	TRBV20-1	TRBJ2-5	.	CSARLEAEAQYF	TGCAGTGCTCGACTAGAGGCCGAGGCCCAGTACTTC
.	TRBV27	TRBJ2-6	.	CASSFLSSGANVLTF	TGTGCCAGCAGTTTTCTGTCGTCTGGGGCCAACGTCCTGACTTTC
.	TRBV7-9	TRBJ1-2	.	CASSLGGGANCGYTF	TGTGCCAGCAGCTTAGGTGGAGGGGCTAACTGTGGCTACACCTTC
TRBD2	TRBV7-9	TRBJ2-5	.	CASSSTAAGARETQYF	TGTGCCAGCAGCTCCACGGCAGCGGGGGCTAGGGAGACCCAGTACTTC
.	TRBV10-3	TRBJ1-5	.	CAISENQVAGGQPQHF	TGTGCCATCAGTGAAAATCAGGTAGCAGGAGGTCAGCCCCAGCATTTT
.	TRBV30	TRBJ2-5	.	CAWSVSLALGEQYF	TGTGCCTGGAGTGTGAGTCTAGCCCTCGGGGAGCAGTACTTC
TRBD1	TRBV6-6	TRBJ2-7	.	CASSGDRDEQYF	TGTGCCAGCAGTGGGGACAGGGACGAGCAGTACTTC
.	TRBV29-1	TRBJ1-2	few	CSVEETVYGYTF	TGCAGCGTTGAAGAGACAGTCTATGGCTACACCTTC
TRBD2	TRBV14	TRBJ2-1	few	CASSLYSGIGYNEQFF	TGTGCCAGCAGCCTGTATAGCGGGATTGGCTACAATGAGCAGTTCTTC
TRBD1	TRBV27	TRBJ2-7	few	CASSQRTGSNKQYF	TGTGCCAGCAGTCAAAGGACAGGGTCCAATAAGCAGTACTTC
.	TRBV10-3	TRBJ2-5	once	CAISESERPPGDEQYF	TGTGCCATCAGTGAGTCCGAGCGCCCGCCCGGCGATGAGCAGTACTTC
TRBD2	TRBV29-1	TRBJ2-1	.	CSVAGLAGGPGSYNEQFF	TGCAGCGTTGCCGGACTAGCGGGAGGCCCCGGCTCCTACAATGAGCAGTTCTTC
TRBD2	TRBV10-3	TRBJ2-1	few	CAISSGTIYNEQFF	TGTGCCATCAGTTCCGGGACTATTTACAATGAGCAGTTCTTC
.	TRBV7-9	TRBJ1-6	.	CASSLRTNSPLHF	TGTGCCAGCAGCTTACGAACCAATTCACCCCTCCACTTT
.	TRBV29-1	TRBJ1-5	many	CSAGQGPNQPQHF	TGCAGCGCAGGGCAGGGGCCCAATCAGCCCCAGCATTTT
TRBD2	TRBV20-1	TRBJ2-1	few	CSARERGGYNEQFF	TGCAGTGCTAGGGAGCGGGGGGGATACAATGAGCAGTTCTTC
TRBD2	TRBV6-6	TRBJ2-3	once	CASSFILAGDPDTQYF	TGTGCCAGCAGTTTCATACTAGCGGGAGATCCAGATACGCAGTATTTT
.	TRBV20-1	TRBJ2-5	once	CSARALQKRVQETQYF	TGCAGTGCTAGAGCCCTGCAGAAGAGGGTTCAAGAGACCCAGTACTTC
.	TRBV13	TRBJ2-3	.	CASSFTGHYATDTQYF	TGTGCCAGCAGCTTTACAGGTCACTATGCCACAGATACGCAGTATTTT
.	TRBV27	TRBJ2-1	few	CASRGRERYNEQFF	TGTGCCAGCAGGGGCAGGGAGAGGTACAATGAGCAGTTCTTC
.	TRBV20-1	TRBJ2-7	few	CSASGTGPTTGLYEQYF	TGCAGTGCCTCGGGCACGGGCCCTACGACAGGACTCTACGAGCAGTACTTC
.	TRBV9	TRBJ2-1	.	CASSVGTAISYNEQFF	TGTGCCAGCAGCGTAGGAACTGCGATTTCCTACAATGAGCAGTTCTTC
TRBD1	TRBV7-8	TRBJ1-2	few	CASSRQGTYGYTF	TGTGCCAGCAGCCGACAGGGAACCTATGGCTACACCTTC
TRBD1	TRBV29-1	TRBJ2-7	.	CSGSTGTAFYEQYF	TGCAGCGGCTCCACCGGGACAGCTTTCTACGAGCAGTACTTC
.	TRBV20-1	TRBJ2-7	.	CSARGTEDFYEQYF	TGCAGTGCTAGAGGGACAGAAGATTTCTACGAGCAGTACTTC
TRBD2	TRBV7-2	TRBJ2-5	many	CASSITSGRGVETQYF	TGTGCCAGCAGCATAACTAGCGGGAGGGGAGTGGAGACCCAGTACTTC
TRBD2	TRBV6-2/TRBV6-3	TRBJ2-3	.	CASSYGLAGGPITDTRYF	TGTGCCAGCAGTTACGGTCTAGCGGGAGGGCCGATCACAGATACGCGGTATTTT
.	TRBV2	TRBJ2-2	.	CASSVRSVSGELFF	TGTGCCAGCAGTGTTCGTTCGGTTTCCGGGGAGCTGTTTTTT
TRBD2	TRBV12-5	TRBJ2-2	.	CASGLTTGTSGRAGELFF	TGTGCTAGTGGTTTGACCACCGGGACTAGCGGGAGAGCCGGGGAGCTGTTTTTT
.	TRBV6-6	TRBJ1-5	few	CASSGQNQPQHF	TGTGCCAGCAGTGGACAGAATCAGCCCCAGCATTTT
TRBD1	TRBV9	TRBJ2-5	.	CASPNRQVEHRGDQETQYF	TGTGCCAGCCCCAATCGTCAGGTTGAGCACAGGGGGGACCAAGAGACCCAGTACTTC
.	TRBV29-1	TRBJ2-3	few	CSSRARSTDTQYF	TGCAGCTCTAGGGCGCGGAGCACAGATACGCAGTATTTT
TRBD2	TRBV6-2/TRBV6-3	TRBJ2-3	.	CASSTTSGRPEYF	TGTGCCAGCAGCACGACTAGCGGGAGACCCGAGTATTTT
TRBD2	TRBV28	TRBJ2-3	few	CASSLSSGSSDTQYF	TGTGCCAGCAGTTTGAGTAGCGGGAGTTCAGATACGCAGTATTTT
.	TRBV7-8	TRBJ2-3	.	CASSHRGTLYTDTQYF	TGTGCCAGCAGCCATCGAGGGACGCTTTACACAGATACGCAGTATTTT
.	TRBV6-1	TRBJ2-1	.	CASSEVFYSSYNEQFF	TGTGCCAGCAGTGAGGTTTTTTACTCCTCCTACAATGAGCAGTTCTTC
.	TRBV28	TRBJ1-5	.	CASSLGSWGHSNQPQHF	TGTGCCAGCAGTTTGGGGTCCTGGGGACATAGCAATCAGCCCCAGCATTTT
.	TRBV30	TRBJ2-7	.	CAWEGRGHDEQYF	TGTGCCTGGGAGGGACGGGGACACGACGAGCAGTACTTC
TRBD2	TRBV6-5	TRBJ2-5	.	CASSYQQAGGQETQYF	TGTGCCAGCAGTTACCAACAAGCGGGAGGACAAGAGACCCAGTACTTC
.	TRBV5-1	TRBJ2-3	.	CASRTQGSDTQYF	TGCGCCAGCAGAACTCAAGGTTCAGATACGCAGTATTTT
TRBD2	TRBV20-1	TRBJ2-1	.	CSATWTSSNEQFF	TGCAGTGCTACCTGGACTAGCAGCAATGAGCAGTTCTTC
TRBD2	TRBV20-1	TRBJ2-7	few	CSATRLAGIYEQYF	TGCAGTGCTACTAGACTAGCGGGTATCTACGAGCAGTACTTC
TRBD1	TRBV2	TRBJ1-2	.	CASLSGTGFGYGYTF	TGTGCCAGCCTATCCGGGACAGGGTTTGGCTATGGCTACACCTTC
TRBD1	TRBV9	TRBJ1-2	few	CASSVVTGEGGYTF	TGTGCCAGCAGCGTAGTCACAGGGGAGGGTGGCTACACCTTC
.	TRBV6-1	TRBJ2-6	.	CASSELGQSSGANVLTF	TGTGCCAGCAGTGAACTTGGACAGAGCTCTGGGGCCAACGTCCTGACTTTC
TRBD1	TRBV5-1	TRBJ2-3	once	CASSHRGPTDTQYF	TGCGCCAGCAGCCACAGGGGGCCCACAGATACGCAGTATTTT